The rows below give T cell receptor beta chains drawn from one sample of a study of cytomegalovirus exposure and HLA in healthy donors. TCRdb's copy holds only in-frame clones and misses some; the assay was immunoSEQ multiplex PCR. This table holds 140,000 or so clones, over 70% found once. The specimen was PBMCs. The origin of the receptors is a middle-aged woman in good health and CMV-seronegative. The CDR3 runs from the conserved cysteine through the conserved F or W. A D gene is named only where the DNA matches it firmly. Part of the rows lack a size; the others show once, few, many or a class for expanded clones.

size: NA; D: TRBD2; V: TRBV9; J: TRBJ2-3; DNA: TGTGCCAGCAGCGGGTTAGCGGGAGTAACCGATACGCAGTATTTT; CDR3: CASSGLAGVTDTQYF
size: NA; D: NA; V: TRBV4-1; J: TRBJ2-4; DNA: TGCGCCAGCAGCCAAGTTGTGCTAGGGAGGAAAAACATTCAGTACTTC; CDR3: CASSQVVLGRKNIQYF
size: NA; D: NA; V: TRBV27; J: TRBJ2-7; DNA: TGTGCCAGCAGTTTATCTCGCTACTCCTACGAGCAGTACTTC; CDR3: CASSLSRYSYEQYF
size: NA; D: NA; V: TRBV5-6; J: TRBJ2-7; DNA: TGTGCCAGCAGCTTTGAACAGCTCGAGCAGTACTTC; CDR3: CASSFEQLEQYF
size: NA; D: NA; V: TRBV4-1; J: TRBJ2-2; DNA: TGCGCCAGCAGCCACCGGGGCGGGGAGCTGTTTTTT; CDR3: CASSHRGGELFF
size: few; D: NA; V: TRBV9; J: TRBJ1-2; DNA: TGTGCCAGCAGTAGTCAACCCGGGTCAGACTATGGCTACACCTTC; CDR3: CASSSQPGSDYGYTF
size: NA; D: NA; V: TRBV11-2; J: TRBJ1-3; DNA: TGTGCCAGCAGCTTACGGTCGAGCTCTGGAAACACCATATATTTT; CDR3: CASSLRSSSGNTIYF
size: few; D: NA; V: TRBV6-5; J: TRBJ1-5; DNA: TGTGCCAGCAAAAGGACAAGAAATAGCAATCAGCCCCAGCATTTT; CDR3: CASKRTRNSNQPQHF
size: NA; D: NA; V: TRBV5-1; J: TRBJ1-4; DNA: TGCGCCAGCAGCTTACTCCCTTCCGGGGAGACCATCAATGAAAAACTGTTTTTT; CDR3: CASSLLPSGETINEKLFF
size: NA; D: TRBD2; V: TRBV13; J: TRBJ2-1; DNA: TGTGCCAGCAGCTTCGCGGCGGGAGGGTTGTTGGGGGGTGAGCAGTTCTTC; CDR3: CASSFAAGGLLGGEQFF
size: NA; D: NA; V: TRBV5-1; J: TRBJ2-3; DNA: TGCGCCAGCAGTGTGACAGCTAGCACAGATACGCAGTATTTT; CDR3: CASSVTASTDTQYF
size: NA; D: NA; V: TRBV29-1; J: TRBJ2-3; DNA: TGCAGCGTTGATCGGAGCACAGATACGCAGTATTTT; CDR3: CSVDRSTDTQYF
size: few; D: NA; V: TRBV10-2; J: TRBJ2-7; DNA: TGCGCCAGCAGTGGGTCAGGGGATTACGAGCAGTACTTC; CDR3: CASSGSGDYEQYF
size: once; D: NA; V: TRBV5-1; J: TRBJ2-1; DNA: TGCGCCAGCAGCTTGGGGGGCTATGAGCAGTTCTTC; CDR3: CASSLGGYEQFF
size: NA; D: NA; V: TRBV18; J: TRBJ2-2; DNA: TGTGCCAGCTCACCAGGGCAGGCCTCAATTTCCGGGGAGCTGTTTTTT; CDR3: CASSPGQASISGELFF
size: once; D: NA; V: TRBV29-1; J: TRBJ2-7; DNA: TGCAGCGTCGCAAGTCCAAGCACTACCTACGAGCAGTACTTC; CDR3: CSVASPSTTYEQYF
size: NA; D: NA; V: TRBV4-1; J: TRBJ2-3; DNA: TGCGCCAGCAGCCAAGCGCGTGGGGGGTTTCGAGATACGCAGTATTTT; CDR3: CASSQARGGFRDTQYF
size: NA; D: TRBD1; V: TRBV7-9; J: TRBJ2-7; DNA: TGTGCCAGCAGCTTAGATTTCGGGGGACAGGGCTCCTACGAGCAGTACTTC; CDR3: CASSLDFGGQGSYEQYF
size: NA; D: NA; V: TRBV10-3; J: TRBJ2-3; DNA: TGTGCCATCAGTGAGTGGAAGGGGAGCACAGATACGCAGTATTTT; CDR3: CAISEWKGSTDTQYF
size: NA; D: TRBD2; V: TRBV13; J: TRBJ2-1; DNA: TGTGCCAGCAGCTTAGGTAGCGGGGGCTACAATGAGCAGTTCTTC; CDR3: CASSLGSGGYNEQFF
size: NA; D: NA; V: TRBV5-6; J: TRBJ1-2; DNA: TGTGCCAGCAGCTTGGCCGACAGGACCTATGGCTACACCTTC; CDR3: CASSLADRTYGYTF
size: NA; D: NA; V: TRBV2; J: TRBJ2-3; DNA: TGTGCCGGAGGTGGCGGAGGGACCACAGATACGCAGTATTTT; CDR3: CAGGGGGTTDTQYF
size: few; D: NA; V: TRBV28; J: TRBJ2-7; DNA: TGTGCCAGCAGCGAGGGCGGGGCGGGGAAATTACCCTACGAGCAGTACTTC; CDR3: CASSEGGAGKLPYEQYF
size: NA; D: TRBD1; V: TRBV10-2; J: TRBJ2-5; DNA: TGCGCCAGCAGCAAGACAGGGTTAGAGACCCAGTACTTC; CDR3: CASSKTGLETQYF
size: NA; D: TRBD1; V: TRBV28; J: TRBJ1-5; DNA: TGTGCCAGCAGTCTCGGACAGGGGATTCAGCCCCAGCATTTT; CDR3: CASSLGQGIQPQHF
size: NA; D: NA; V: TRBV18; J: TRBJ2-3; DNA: TGTGCCAGCTCACAGATGACAGGCACTAGCACAGATACGCAGTATTTT; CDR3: CASSQMTGTSTDTQYF
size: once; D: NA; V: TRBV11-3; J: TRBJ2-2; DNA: TGTGCCAGCAGTCACCAGACCGGGGAGCTGTTTTTT; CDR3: CASSHQTGELFF
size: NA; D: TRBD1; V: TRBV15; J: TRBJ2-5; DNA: TGTGCCACCAGCCGTTCGGGACAGCAAGAGACCCAGTACTTC; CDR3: CATSRSGQQETQYF
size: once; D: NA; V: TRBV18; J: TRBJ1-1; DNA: TGTGCCAGCTCACCGGTTTTTCGGGATGGCACTGAAGCTTTCTTT; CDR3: CASSPVFRDGTEAFF
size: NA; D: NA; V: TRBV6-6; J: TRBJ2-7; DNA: TGTGCCAGCAGTCAGTATTGGGGTACAGGCTACGAGCAGTACTTC; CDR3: CASSQYWGTGYEQYF
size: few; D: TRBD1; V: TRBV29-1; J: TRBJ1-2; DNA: TGCGGGGCCTGGTCGTTGGGGGACAGGGATTTGGTACGGTATGGCTACACCTTC; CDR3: CGAWSLGDRDLVRYGYTF
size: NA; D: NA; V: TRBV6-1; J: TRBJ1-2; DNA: TGTGCCAGCAGTCGGGAGGACATCCACTATGGCTACACCTTC; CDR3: CASSREDIHYGYTF
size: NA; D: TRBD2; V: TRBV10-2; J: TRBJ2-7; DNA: TGCGCCAGCAGTGAGATAGCGGGGGGGTCCTACGAGCAGTACTTC; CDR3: CASSEIAGGSYEQYF
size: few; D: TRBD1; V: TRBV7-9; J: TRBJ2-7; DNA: TGTGCCAGCAGCGCCACAGGGGTCGGCGAGCAGTACTTC; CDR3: CASSATGVGEQYF
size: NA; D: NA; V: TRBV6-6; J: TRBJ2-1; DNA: TGTGCCAGCAGTTCCGGCGGCTCCTACGATGAGCAGTTCTTC; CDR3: CASSSGGSYDEQFF
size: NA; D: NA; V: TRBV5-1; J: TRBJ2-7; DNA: TGCGCCAGCAGGAGGAGCAGGGGGGCGTACGAGCAGTACTTC; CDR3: CASRRSRGAYEQYF
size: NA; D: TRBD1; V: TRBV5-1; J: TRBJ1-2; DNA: TGCGCCAGCAGCTTGGAGTGGGACAGCGGCTACACCTTC; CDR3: CASSLEWDSGYTF
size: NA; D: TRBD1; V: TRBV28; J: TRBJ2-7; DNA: TGTGCCAGCAGGCCAACAGGGGGCTACGAGCAGTACTTC; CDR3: CASRPTGGYEQYF
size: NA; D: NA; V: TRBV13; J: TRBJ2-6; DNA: TGTGCCAGCAGCTTATATAGCTCTGGGGCCAACGTCCTGACTTTC; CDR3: CASSLYSSGANVLTF
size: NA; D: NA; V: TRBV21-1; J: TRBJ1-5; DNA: TGTGCCAGCAGCCCCCGGGGGGTCGACGGGAATCAGCCCCAGCATTTT; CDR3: CASSPRGVDGNQPQHF
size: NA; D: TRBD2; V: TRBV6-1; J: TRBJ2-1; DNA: TGTGCCAGCAGTGAAGCAGGGACTAGCGGAAACAATGAGCAGTTCTTC; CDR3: CASSEAGTSGNNEQFF
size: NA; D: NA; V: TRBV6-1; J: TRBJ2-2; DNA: TGTGCCAGCAGTGAAAGGGGGTTGAACACCGGGGAGCTGTTTTTT; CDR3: CASSERGLNTGELFF
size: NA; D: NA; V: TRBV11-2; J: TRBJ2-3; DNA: TGTGCCAGCAGCCCTAGGCGGGGAGGCGCAGATACGCAGTATTTT; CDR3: CASSPRRGGADTQYF
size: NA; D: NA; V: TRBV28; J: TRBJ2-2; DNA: TGTGCCAGCAGTTTAGTGGGCGACACCGGGGAGCTGTTTTTT; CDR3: CASSLVGDTGELFF
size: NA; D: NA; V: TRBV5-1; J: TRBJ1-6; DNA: TGCGCCAGCAGCTTGGCGAGCTCCTATAATTCACCCCTCCACTTT; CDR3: CASSLASSYNSPLHF
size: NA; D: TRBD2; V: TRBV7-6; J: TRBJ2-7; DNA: TGTGCCAGCAGCCCGGAGGCTAGCGGGAGCATAGGGGGTCCCTACGAGCAGTACTTC; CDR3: CASSPEASGSIGGPYEQYF
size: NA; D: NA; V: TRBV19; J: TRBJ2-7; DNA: TGTGCCAGTAGTACAGGGACTCGGTCCTACGAGCAGTACTTC; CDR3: CASSTGTRSYEQYF
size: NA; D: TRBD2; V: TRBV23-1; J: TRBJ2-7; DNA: TGCGCCAGCAGCCGCATCGGATCCCGGGGGGGGGACTACGAGCAGTACTTC; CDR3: CASSRIGSRGGDYEQYF